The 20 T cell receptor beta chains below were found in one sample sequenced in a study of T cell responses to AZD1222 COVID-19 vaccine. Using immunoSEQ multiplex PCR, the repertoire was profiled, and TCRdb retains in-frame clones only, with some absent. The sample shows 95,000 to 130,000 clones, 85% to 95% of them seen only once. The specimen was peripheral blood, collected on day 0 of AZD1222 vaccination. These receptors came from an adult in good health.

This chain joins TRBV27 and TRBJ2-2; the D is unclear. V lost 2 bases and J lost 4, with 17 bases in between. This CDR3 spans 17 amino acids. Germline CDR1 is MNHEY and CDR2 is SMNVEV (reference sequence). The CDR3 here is CASSLIRVSVGTGELFF. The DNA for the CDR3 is TGTGCCAGCAGTTTAATTCGAGTCTCGGTCGGCACCGGGGAGCTGTTTTTT.

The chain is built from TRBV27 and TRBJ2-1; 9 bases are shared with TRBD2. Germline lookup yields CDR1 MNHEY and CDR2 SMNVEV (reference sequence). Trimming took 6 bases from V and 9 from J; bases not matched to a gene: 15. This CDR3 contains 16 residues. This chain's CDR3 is CASSPLGRREGREQFF. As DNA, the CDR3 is TGTGCCAGCAGCCCGTTGGGCAGGCGGGAGGGCCGTGAGCAGTTCTTC.

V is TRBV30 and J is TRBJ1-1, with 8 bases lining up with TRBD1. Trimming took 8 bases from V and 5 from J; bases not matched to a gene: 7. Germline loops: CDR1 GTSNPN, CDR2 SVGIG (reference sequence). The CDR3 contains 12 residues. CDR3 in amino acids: CAGQGARTEAFF. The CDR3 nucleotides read TGTGCCGGCCAGGGGGCGCGGACTGAAGCTTTCTTT. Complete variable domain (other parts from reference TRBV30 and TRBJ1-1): SQTIHQWPATLVQPVGSPLSLECTVEGTSNPNLYWYRQAAGRGLQLLFYSVGIGQISSEVPQNLSASRPQDRQFILSSKKLLLSDSGFYLCAGQGARTEAFFGQGTRLTVV.

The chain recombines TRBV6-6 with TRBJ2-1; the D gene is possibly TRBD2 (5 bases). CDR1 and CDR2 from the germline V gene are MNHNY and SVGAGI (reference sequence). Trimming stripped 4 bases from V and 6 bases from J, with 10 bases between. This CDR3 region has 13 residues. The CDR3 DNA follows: TGTGCCAGCAGTTCGGACTCCACCAATGAGCAGTTCTTC. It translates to CASSSDSTNEQFF.

The DNA for the CDR3 is TGTGCCAGCAGTTTGGGGCCGATCTATGGCTACACCTTC. It yields the protein CASSLGPIYGYTF. The gene calls are TRBV6-5 and TRBJ1-2; D might be TRBD1 (5 bases). Looked up from germline, CDR1 is MNHEY and CDR2 is SVGAGI. V dropped 4 bases and J dropped 4 bases, with 10 bases sitting between them. This CDR3 has 13 amino acids.

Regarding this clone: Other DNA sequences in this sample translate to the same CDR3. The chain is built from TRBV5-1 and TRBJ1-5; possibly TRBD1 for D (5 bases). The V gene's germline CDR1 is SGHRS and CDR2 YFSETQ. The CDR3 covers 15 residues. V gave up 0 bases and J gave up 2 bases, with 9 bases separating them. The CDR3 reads CASSLGQGGNQPQHF. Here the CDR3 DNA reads TGCGCCAGCAGCTTGGGTCAGGGCGGCAATCAGCCCCAGCATTTT.

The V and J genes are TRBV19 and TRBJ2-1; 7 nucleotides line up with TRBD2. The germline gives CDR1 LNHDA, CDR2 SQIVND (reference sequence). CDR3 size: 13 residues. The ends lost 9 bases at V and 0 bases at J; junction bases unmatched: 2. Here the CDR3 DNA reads TGTGCCAGCAAGCGGGGCTCCTACAATGAGCAGTTCTTC. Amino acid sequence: CASKRGSYNEQFF. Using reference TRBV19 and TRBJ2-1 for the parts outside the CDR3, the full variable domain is DGGITQSPKYLFRKEGQNVTLSCEQNLNHDAMYWYRQDPGQGLRLIYYSQIVNDFQKGDIAEGYSVSREKKESFPLTVTSAQKNPTAFYLCASKRGSYNEQFFGPGTRLTVL.

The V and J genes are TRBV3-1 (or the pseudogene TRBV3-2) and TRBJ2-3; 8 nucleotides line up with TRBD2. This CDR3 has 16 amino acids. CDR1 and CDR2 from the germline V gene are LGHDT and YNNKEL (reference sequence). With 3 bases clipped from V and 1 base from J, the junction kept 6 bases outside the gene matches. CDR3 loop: CASSHLSGTRTDTQYF. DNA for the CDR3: TGTGCCAGCAGCCACCTTAGCGGGACCCGCACAGATACGCAGTATTTT.

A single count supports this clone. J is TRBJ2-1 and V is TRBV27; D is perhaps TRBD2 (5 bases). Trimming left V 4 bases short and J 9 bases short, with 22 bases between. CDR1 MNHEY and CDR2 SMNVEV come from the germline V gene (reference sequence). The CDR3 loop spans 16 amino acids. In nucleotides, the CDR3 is TGTGCCAGCAGTTCCGGCGGTCTTACCATACGGGGTGAGCAGTTCTTC. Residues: CASSSGGLTIRGEQFF.

CDR3 nucleotide sequence: TGTGCCAGCAGTCTACTACCGGGACTGATGAACACCGGGGAGCTGTTTTTT. Its protein product is CASSLLPGLMNTGELFF. The chain has TRBV27 and TRBJ2-2; TRBD2 is a possible D gene (6 bases). The CDR3 totals 17 residues. The germline gives CDR1 MNHEY, CDR2 SMNVEV (reference sequence). V was shortened by 5 bases and J by 1 base, with 17 bases between the two germline ends.

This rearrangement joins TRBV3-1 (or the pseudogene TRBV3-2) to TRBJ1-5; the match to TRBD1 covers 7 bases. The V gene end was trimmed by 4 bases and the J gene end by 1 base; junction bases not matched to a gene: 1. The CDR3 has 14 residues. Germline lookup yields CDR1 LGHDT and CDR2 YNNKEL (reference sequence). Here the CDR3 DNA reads TGTGCCAGCAGCCCGGACAGGAGCAATCAGCCCCAGCATTTT. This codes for CASSPDRSNQPQHF.

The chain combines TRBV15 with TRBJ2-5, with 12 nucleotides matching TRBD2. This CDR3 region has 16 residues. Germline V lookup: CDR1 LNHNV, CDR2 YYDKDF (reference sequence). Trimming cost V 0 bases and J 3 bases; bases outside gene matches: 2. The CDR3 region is CATSRDRTSGKETQYF. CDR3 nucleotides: TGTGCCACCAGCAGAGATCGGACTAGCGGGAAAGAGACCCAGTACTTC.

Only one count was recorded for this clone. The CDR3 spells CASKSGTGGRETQYF. CDR3 DNA sequence: TGTGCCAGCAAATCCGGGACAGGGGGCCGAGAGACCCAGTACTTC. The chain combines TRBV19 with TRBJ2-5; 12 bases line up with TRBD1. Germline assignment: CDR1 LNHDA and CDR2 SQIVND (reference sequence). This CDR3 contains 15 residues. Germline trimming cut 9 bases from V and 4 bases from J; bases unmatched to any gene: 9. The full variable domain, its missing parts supplied by reference TRBV19 and TRBJ2-5, is DGGITQSPKYLFRKEGQNVTLSCEQNLNHDAMYWYRQDPGQGLRLIYYSQIVNDFQKGDIAEGYSVSREKKESFPLTVTSAQKNPTAFYLCASKSGTGGRETQYFGPGTRLLVL.

The CDR3 is CASTSQGGAGELFF. CDR3 bases: TGTGCCAGTACCTCGCAGGGTGGGGCCGGGGAGCTGTTTTTT. The rearrangement uses TRBV19 and TRBJ2-2; maybe TRBD1 (5 bases). CDR1 is LNHDA and CDR2 is SQIVND in the germline V gene (reference sequence). The CDR3 is 14 amino acids. Trimming stripped 7 bases from V and 6 bases from J, with 15 bases between.

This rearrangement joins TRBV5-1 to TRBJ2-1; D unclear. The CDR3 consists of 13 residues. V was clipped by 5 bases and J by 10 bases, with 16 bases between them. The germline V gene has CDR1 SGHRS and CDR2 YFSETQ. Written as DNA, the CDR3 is TGCGCCAGCAGTTTTTCCCCTACTGGAGAGCAGTTCTTC. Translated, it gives CASSFSPTGEQFF.

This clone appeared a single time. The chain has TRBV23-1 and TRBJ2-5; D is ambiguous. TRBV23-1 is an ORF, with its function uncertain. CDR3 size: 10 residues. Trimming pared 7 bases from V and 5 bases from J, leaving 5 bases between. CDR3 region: CASNSETQYF. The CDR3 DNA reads TGCGCCAGCAACAGCGAGACCCAGTACTTC.

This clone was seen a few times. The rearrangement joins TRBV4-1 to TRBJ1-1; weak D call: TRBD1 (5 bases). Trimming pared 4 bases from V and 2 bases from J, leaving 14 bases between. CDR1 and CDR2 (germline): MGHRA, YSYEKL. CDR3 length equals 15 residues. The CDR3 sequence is CASSREQVINTEAFF. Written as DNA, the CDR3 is TGCGCCAGCAGCCGAGAACAGGTGATTAACACTGAAGCTTTCTTT.

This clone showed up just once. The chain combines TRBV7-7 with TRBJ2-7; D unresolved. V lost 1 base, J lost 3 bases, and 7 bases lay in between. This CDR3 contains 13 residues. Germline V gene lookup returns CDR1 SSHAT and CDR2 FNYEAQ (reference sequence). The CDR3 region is CASSLGPRYEQYF. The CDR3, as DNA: TGTGCCAGCAGCTTAGGACCCCGCTACGAGCAGTACTTC.

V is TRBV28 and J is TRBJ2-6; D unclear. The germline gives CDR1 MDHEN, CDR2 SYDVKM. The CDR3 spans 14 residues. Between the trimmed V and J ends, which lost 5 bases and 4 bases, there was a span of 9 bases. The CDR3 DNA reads TGTGCCAGCAGTGCTCTAAGGGGGGCCAACGTCCTGACTTTC. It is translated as CASSALRGANVLTF.

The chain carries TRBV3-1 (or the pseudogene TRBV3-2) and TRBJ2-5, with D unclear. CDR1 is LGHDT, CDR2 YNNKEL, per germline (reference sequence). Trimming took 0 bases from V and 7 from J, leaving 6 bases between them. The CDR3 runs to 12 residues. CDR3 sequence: CASSQDPATQYF. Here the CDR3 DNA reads TGTGCCAGCAGCCAAGATCCAGCGACCCAGTACTTC.